The 28 T cell receptor beta chains reported below all come from one sample, sequenced in a study of siplizumab effects on memory and regulatory T cells. Coculturing of the mixed lymphocyte reaction cells was performed at 37°C for 6 days. Antigens for these TCRs are unknown. Method: immunoSEQ multiplex PCR; TCRdb's copy keeps in-frame clones and lacks some. Of fewer than 8,500 clones in the sample, about 35% were seen once. The sample taken for sequencing was CFSE-low (dividing) CD8+ T cells sorted from an allogeneic mixed lymphocyte reaction. These receptors were collected from a human donor in good health; the cells came from an allogeneic mixed lymphocyte reaction.

The sample holds one count of this clone. V gene TRBV5-1 combines with J gene TRBJ2-5; tentative D call: TRBD1 (7 bases). Germline V gene sequence: CDR1 SGHRS, CDR2 YFSETQ. The CDR3 is 16 residues long. V was clipped by 4 bases and J by 7 bases, with 23 bases between them. For the CDR3, the DNA is TGCGCCAGCAGCCAAGATCTCGGAGGGGGCGAAGGGACCCAGTACTTC. Translated, it gives CASSQDLGGGEGTQYF.

The chain is built from TRBV7-9 and TRBJ2-5; 9 bases are shared with TRBD2. CDR3 length: 12 residues. In germline, CDR1 is SEHNR, CDR2 FQNEAQ (reference sequence). Germline trimming cut 8 bases from V and 11 bases from J; bases unmatched to any gene: 9. CDR3 region: CASLAGGREQYF. CDR3 DNA: TGTGCCAGCCTGGCGGGAGGGCGGGAGCAGTACTTC.

The rearrangement uses TRBV5-1 and TRBJ1-1; unclear D gene. V lost 1 base, J lost 5 bases, and 12 bases lay in between. From germline, CDR1 is SGHRS and CDR2 YFSETQ. CDR3 size: 14 residues. The CDR3 sequence is CASSLSSSGTEAFF. CDR3 DNA: TGCGCCAGCAGCTTGAGTAGCTCGGGGACTGAAGCTTTCTTT.

V usage is TRBV7-9 and J usage is TRBJ2-3; 9 bases match TRBD2. CDR3 length: 15 residues. Germline lookup yields CDR1 SEHNR and CDR2 FQNEAQ (reference sequence). After removal of 1 base from V and 1 base from J, the junction contained 0 bases not matched to a gene. CDR3 nucleotides: TGTGCCAGCAGCTTAGTAGCGGGAGGCACAGATACGCAGTATTTT. This encodes CASSLVAGGTDTQYF. Based on the CDR3 plus reference TRBV7-9 and TRBJ2-3, the full variable domain is DTGVSQNPRHKITKRGQNVTFRCDPISEHNRLYWYRQTLGQGPEFLTYFQNEAQLEKSRLLSDRFSAERPKGSFSTLEIQRTEQGDSAMYLCASSLVAGGTDTQYFGPGTRLTVL.

This clone qualifies as medium-sized. The chain couples TRBV27 to TRBJ2-2; 12 bases map to TRBD2. CDR3 length: 15 amino acids. The V and J ends lost 6 bases and 4 bases, in that order; junction bases with no gene match: 3. The germline V gene encodes CDR1 MNHEY and CDR2 SMNVEV (reference sequence). CDR3 in DNA: TGTGCCAGCAGGCTAGCGGGAGGGATCACCGGGGAGCTGTTTTTT. The encoded protein is CASRLAGGITGELFF.

J is TRBJ2-3 and V is TRBV11-2; the match to TRBD2 covers 7 bases. The V gene end was trimmed by 7 bases and the J gene end by 0 bases; junction bases not matched to a gene: 7. The CDR3 covers 15 residues. The germline V gene encodes CDR1 SGHAT and CDR2 FQNNGV. The CDR3 protein is CASTQLATSTDTQYF. The CDR3 DNA reads as TGTGCCAGCACCCAACTAGCGACTAGCACAGATACGCAGTATTTT.

V is TRBV7-9 and J is TRBJ2-5; the D gene could be TRBD1 or TRBD2 (5 bases each). The germline V gene encodes CDR1 SEHNR and CDR2 FQNEAQ (reference sequence). This CDR3 comprises 14 residues. Between the trimmed V and J ends, which lost 7 bases and 1 base, there was a span of 13 bases. The CDR3 spells CASTSGRSQETQYF. The CDR3 DNA reads as TGTGCCAGCACCTCGGGACGGAGCCAAGAGACCCAGTACTTC.

This clone was seen more than once but under ten times. A junction end diverges from the germline sequence, so it may reflect a read error. The CDR3 here is CASSHTSGSSYEQYF. DNA of the CDR3: TGTGCCAGCAGCCATACTAGCGGATCTTCCTACGAGCAGTACTTC. J is TRBJ2-7 and V is TRBV4-1, with 8 bases matching TRBD2. Germline V gene lookup returns CDR1 MGHRA and CDR2 YSYEKL. CDR3 length: 15 residues.

The chain is built from TRBV13 and TRBJ2-7; D tentatively fits TRBD1 or TRBD2 (5 bases each). CDR1 is PRHDT and CDR2 is FYEKMQ in the germline V gene (reference sequence). V was pared by 5 bases and J by 2 bases, with 13 bases between. The CDR3 is made up of 14 amino acids. CDR3 sequence: CASSDRDGTYEQYF. CDR3 sequence (DNA): TGTGCCAGCAGCGACCGGGACGGCACCTACGAGCAGTACTTC.

This clone is judged medium-sized (0.01 to 0.1%). The V call is TRBV4-1, the J call TRBJ2-3; 8 nucleotides match TRBD2. V trimming: 1 base; J trimming: 1 base; junction bases outside the gene matches: 1. The CDR3 runs 15 residues. CDR1 and CDR2 (germline): MGHRA, YSYEKL. The CDR3 DNA sequence: TGCGCCAGCAGCCAAGTAGCGGGGCGCACAGATACGCAGTATTTT. Translated, it gives CASSQVAGRTDTQYF.

The chain uses TRBV7-9 and TRBJ1-1; D ambiguous. The CDR3 length is 11 residues. V gave up 4 bases and J gave up 7 bases, with 7 bases separating them. The germline V gene encodes CDR1 SEHNR and CDR2 FQNEAQ (reference sequence). The CDR3 loop reads CASSSPHEAFF. For the CDR3, the DNA is TGTGCCAGCAGCTCCCCTCATGAAGCTTTCTTT.

This clone was recorded a few times. This chain links TRBV4-1 with TRBJ2-5, with TRBD1 identical over 9 bases. Germline V gene lookup returns CDR1 MGHRA and CDR2 YSYEKL. Trimming removed 0 bases from V and 5 bases from J; junction bases left unmatched: 4. This CDR3 has 15 amino acids. The CDR3 loop is CASSQETGGAETQYF. CDR3 sequence (DNA): TGCGCCAGCAGCCAAGAAACAGGGGGCGCCGAGACCCAGTACTTC.

J is TRBJ1-6 and V is TRBV4-1, with D possibly matching TRBD1 (6 bases). CDR3 size: 18 residues. Germline CDR1 is MGHRA and CDR2 is YSYEKL. V was pared by 0 bases and J by 7 bases, with 19 bases between. The CDR3 loop reads CASSQEGGVWDENSPLHF. CDR3 nucleotide sequence: TGCGCCAGCAGCCAAGAAGGGGGGGTATGGGACGAAAATTCACCCCTCCACTTT.

This clone is medium-sized. J is TRBJ2-1 and V is TRBV27; 9 nucleotides agree with TRBD1. CDR3 length: 15 amino acids. With V trimmed by 6 bases and J by 9 bases, 12 bases remained unmatched. From germline, CDR1 is MNHEY and CDR2 SMNVEV (reference sequence). The CDR3 sequence: CASSPRPTGGSEQFF. In DNA, the CDR3 is TGTGCCAGCAGCCCCCGTCCGACAGGGGGTAGTGAGCAGTTCTTC.

The V call is TRBV7-6, the J call TRBJ2-1, with D unresolved. Between the trimmed V and J ends, which lost 6 bases and 10 bases, there was a span of 13 bases. Germline V gene sequence: CDR1 SGHVS, CDR2 FNYEAQ. The CDR3 contains 12 residues. CDR3: CASSYPSGEQFF. In DNA form, the CDR3 reads TGTGCCAGCAGTTACCCTAGTGGGGAGCAGTTCTTC.

Of note for this clone: This may be a read error, as it is one base from a much larger clone. Distinct nucleotide sequences in the sample also encode this CDR3. The chain uses TRBV28 and TRBJ2-7; 7 nucleotides match TRBD1. The CDR3 totals 12 residues. The germline V gene has CDR1 MDHEN and CDR2 SYDVKM. In DNA, the CDR3 is TGTGCCAGCAGTTTGAACAGGGGCGAGCAGTACTTT. Translated: CASSLNRGEQYF.

This clone is labeled as medium-sized. J is TRBJ1-5 and V is TRBV10-2; D not resolved. There are 14 residues in the CDR3. The germline gives CDR1 WSHSY, CDR2 SAAADI. The germline V and J ends were trimmed by 4 bases and 0 bases, with 7 bases remaining between them. CDR3 in DNA: TGCGCCAGCAGTGGCCGCGGTAGCAATCAGCCCCAGCATTTT. Translation: CASSGRGSNQPQHF.

V and J are TRBV7-6 and TRBJ1-1; 7 bases are a match to TRBD1. The ends lost 2 bases at V and 4 bases at J; junction bases unmatched: 13. CDR1 and CDR2 (germline): SGHVS, FNYEAQ. The CDR3 is 17 amino acids. CDR3 bases: TGTGCCAGCAGCTTAAGGGACAGTGTGAGAGAGGGCACTGAAGCTTTCTTT. Translated, it gives CASSLRDSVREGTEAFF.

By share of the sample, this clone is medium-sized (0.01 to 0.1%). The chain links TRBV21-1 to TRBJ2-1; the table's D gene call, TRBD1, was not cross checked with the DNA. TRBV21-1 has pseudogene status. This CDR3 has 14 amino acids. Here the CDR3 DNA reads TGTGCCAGCACCTCGACAGTCCCCCACAATGAGCAGTTCTTC. It yields the protein CASTSTVPHNEQFF.

This clone qualifies as medium-sized (0.01 to 0.1%). In nucleotides, the CDR3 is TGTGCCAGCAGTTTGGGGACAGGTCCCTACGAGCAGTACTTC. Amino acid sequence: CASSLGTGPYEQYF. This rearrangement joins TRBV27 to TRBJ2-7; 8 bases fit TRBD1. The CDR3 is 14 residues long. The V gene end was trimmed by 3 bases and the J gene end by 2 bases; junction bases not matched to a gene: 3. Germline V gene sequence: CDR1 MNHEY, CDR2 SMNVEV (reference sequence).

This clone appeared a single time. This sequence joins TRBV11-2 and TRBJ2-7; D not resolved. The CDR3 runs to 14 residues. Trimming removed 1 base at V and 2 bases at J, with 9 bases between. CDR1 and CDR2 (germline): SGHAT, FQNNGV. In nucleotides, the CDR3 is TGTGCCAGCAGCTTAGGAACGGGCCCCTACGAGCAGTACTTC. Protein product: CASSLGTGPYEQYF. The variable domain in full, with the rest retrieved from reference TRBV11-2 and TRBJ2-7, is EAGVAQSPRYKIIEKRQSVAFWCNPISGHATLYWYQQILGQGPKLLIQFQNNGVVDDSQLPKDRFSAERLKGVDSTLKIQPAKLEDSAVYLCASSLGTGPYEQYFGPGTRLTVT.

The chain uses TRBV7-9 and TRBJ2-3; 11 nucleotides align to TRBD2. J lost 6 bases, V lost 4 bases, and 6 bases had no gene match. CDR1 and CDR2 (germline): SEHNR, FQNEAQ (reference sequence). This CDR3 is built from 15 residues. Here the CDR3 reads CASSSTSGVGDTQYF. The CDR3 DNA is TGTGCCAGCAGCTCGACTAGCGGGGTTGGCGATACGCAGTATTTT.

Judged by abundance, this clone is medium-sized. The chain joins TRBV29-1 to TRBJ2-1; D is ambiguous. The CDR3 has 15 residues. The germline gives CDR1 SQVTM, CDR2 ANQGSEA. Trimming left V 5 bases short and J 6 bases short, with 20 bases between. The CDR3 DNA sequence: TGCAGCGTTCAAGGTGGCGGAATTGTAAGCAATGAGCAGTTCTTC. Translated, it gives CSVQGGGIVSNEQFF.

This clone came up a few times. The V and J genes are TRBV5-4 and TRBJ2-5; possibly TRBD2 for D (7 bases). V lost 0 bases to trimming and J lost 5 bases, with 17 bases between them. Germline CDR1 is SGHNT and CDR2 is YYREEE (reference sequence). The CDR3 is 16 residues long. The CDR3 DNA sequence: TGTGCCAGCAGCTTGGGGCCCGAGGGGGGGCGGGAGACCCAGTACTTC. Its protein product is CASSLGPEGGRETQYF. Full variable domain (rest looked up from reference TRBV5-4 and TRBJ2-5): ETGVTQSPTHLIKTRGQQVTLRCSSQSGHNTVSWYQQALGQGPQFIFQYYREEENGRGNFPPRFSGLQFPNYSSELNVNALELDDSALYLCASSLGPEGGRETQYFGPGTRLLVL.

This clone was seen a few times. The chain recombines TRBV5-5 with TRBJ2-2; a possible D gene is TRBD1 (5 bases). Germline CDR1 reads SGHKS; CDR2 reads YYEKEE (reference sequence). Trimming pared 2 bases from V and 6 bases from J, leaving 14 bases between. The CDR3 extends over 15 amino acids. The CDR3, as DNA: TGTGCCAGCAGCTTTAATAGCAGGGCTGCCGGGGAGCTGTTTTTT. It specifies CASSFNSRAAGELFF. The whole variable domain, remainder taken from reference TRBV5-5 and TRBJ2-2, is DAGVTQSPTHLIKTRGQQVTLRCSPISGHKSVSWYQQVLGQGPQFIFQYYEKEERGRGNFPDRFSARQFPNYSSELNVNALLLGDSALYLCASSFNSRAAGELFFGEGSRLTVL.

The chain employs TRBV5-4 and TRBJ2-3; tentative D call: TRBD1 (6 bases). Germline V gene sequence: CDR1 SGHNT, CDR2 YYREEE (reference sequence). V lost 0 bases and J lost 1, with 12 bases in between. This CDR3 has 16 amino acids. The CDR3 loop is CASSLEQGWGTDTQYF. CDR3 DNA: TGTGCCAGCAGCTTGGAACAGGGCTGGGGCACAGATACGCAGTATTTT.

About this clone: This likely stems from a read error, as it lies one base from a far larger clone. The V gene is TRBV29-1, the J gene TRBJ2-5; 7 bases are a match to TRBD2. The J call may be wrong; the DNA end is better matched by TRBJ2-7. CDR3 size: 11 residues. Germline V gene data show CDR1 as SQVTM and CDR2 as ANQGSEA. Here the CDR3 reads CSVGGGYEQYF. The CDR3 DNA follows: TGCAGCGTTGGGGGGGGGTACGAGCAGTACTTC.

This chain uses TRBV28 with TRBJ2-2, with D perhaps assigned TRBD1 or TRBD2 (5 bases each). V was cut by 5 bases and J by 3 bases, with 19 bases left in between. CDR3 length equals 17 residues. CDR1 and CDR2 (germline): MDHEN, SYDVKM. The CDR3 bases are TGTGCCAGCAGTCCACTCTACCGGGACGATGACACCGGGGAGCTGTTTTTT. This codes for CASSPLYRDDDTGELFF. The whole variable domain, filled in from reference TRBV28 and TRBJ2-2, reads DVKVTQSSRYLVKRTGEKVFLECVQDMDHENMFWYRQDPGLGLRLIYFSYDVKMKEKGDIPEGYSVSREKKERFSLILESASTNQTSMYLCASSPLYRDDDTGELFFGEGSRLTVL.